This entry lists 11 T cell receptor beta chains sequenced from one sample in a study of blood T cell repertoires in COVID-19. TCRdb keeps only in-frame clones here, not all; method: immunoSEQ multiplex PCR. The sample holds about 66,000 clones, about 82% seen once. The specimen was peripheral blood. The receptors derive from a human donor in a cohort sampled during active COVID-19.

CDR3 amino acids: CASSTTTGAEAFF. Here the CDR3 DNA reads TGTGCCAGTAGTACTACGACAGGGGCTGAAGCTTTCTTT. The rearrangement uses TRBV19 and TRBJ1-1; 8 bases agree with TRBD1. Germline loops: CDR1 LNHDA, CDR2 SQIVND (reference sequence). The CDR3 has 13 residues. V lost 4 bases and J lost 6; bases outside the gene matches: 4.

This sequence joins TRBV28 and TRBJ1-5; D remains ambiguous. Looked up from germline, CDR1 is MDHEN and CDR2 is SYDVKM. The CDR3 has 12 amino acids. V lost 3 bases and J 7 bases, leaving 7 bases between the germline ends. This chain's CDR3 is CASSFSEQPQHF. CDR3 DNA sequence: TGTGCCAGCAGTTTTTCGGAGCAGCCCCAGCATTTT.

This clone was detected once. The chain is built from TRBV6-1 and TRBJ2-3, with D tentatively TRBD1 (6 bases). The CDR3 consists of 15 residues. Germline V lookup: CDR1 MNHNS, CDR2 SASEGT. V was shortened by 2 bases and J by 1 base, with 10 bases between the two germline ends. CDR3 loop: CASSETGTGTDTQYF. CDR3 bases: TGTGCCAGCAGTGAAACAGGGACCGGCACAGATACGCAGTATTTT.

The chain is built from TRBV28 and TRBJ2-1; the match to TRBD2 covers 8 bases. CDR3 size: 18 residues. In germline, CDR1 is MDHEN, CDR2 SYDVKM. J gave up 0 bases and V 11 bases, and 18 bases lay outside the gene matches. The CDR3 DNA reads as TGTGCCCCAAGGCGCCTAGCGGGTAACCCTAGCTCCTACAATGAGCAGTTCTTC. It is translated as CAPRRLAGNPSSYNEQFF.

This CDR3 is CASSPYRGSSEQYF. DNA of the CDR3: TGTGCCAGCTCACCGTACAGGGGTTCAAGCGAGCAGTACTTC. This rearrangement joins TRBV18 to TRBJ2-7, with 7 bases aligning to TRBD1. This CDR3 is built from 14 residues. J was trimmed by 6 bases and V by 3 bases; bases with no gene match: 8. Per the germline V gene, CDR1 is KGHSH and CDR2 is LQKENI.

The chain has TRBV5-6 and TRBJ2-7; maybe TRBD2 (6 bases). V lost 4 bases, J lost 2 bases, and 16 bases lay in between. Germline V gene data show CDR1 as SGHDT and CDR2 as YYEEEE. CDR3 length: 15 amino acids. The CDR3 reads CASSPQRRGAYEQYF. In nucleotides, the CDR3 is TGTGCCAGCAGCCCCCAACGCCGCGGGGCCTACGAGCAGTACTTC.

The table lists this clone with a few counts. The chain recombines TRBV5-1 with TRBJ2-7; 7 nucleotides line up with TRBD1. V lost 5 bases and J lost 0; bases outside the gene matches: 2. The CDR3 consists of 13 residues. Per the germline V gene, CDR1 is SGHRS and CDR2 is YFSETQ. The CDR3 DNA follows: TGCGCCAGCAGACAGGGGAGCTCCTACGAGCAGTACTTC. This sequence encodes CASRQGSSYEQYF.

The chain has TRBV28 and TRBJ2-7; tentatively, D is TRBD2 (5 bases). Germline values: CDR1 MDHEN, CDR2 SYDVKM. The length of the CDR3 is 11 residues. V was pared by 6 bases and J by 7 bases, with 10 bases between. CDR3 loop: CASRARGEQYF. The CDR3 nucleotides read TGTGCCAGCAGGGCTAGAGGGGAGCAGTACTTC. Using reference TRBV28 and TRBJ2-7 for the parts outside the CDR3, the full variable domain is DVKVTQSSRYLVKRTGEKVFLECVQDMDHENMFWYRQDPGLGLRLIYFSYDVKMKEKGDIPEGYSVSREKKERFSLILESASTNQTSMYLCASRARGEQYFGPGTRLTVT.

The chain is built from TRBV5-1 and TRBJ2-2; TRBD1 aligns across 11 bases. V shed 3 bases and J 3 bases; nucleotides not matched to a gene: 1. Germline CDR1 and CDR2: SGHRS and YFSETQ. This CDR3 is built from 15 residues. The DNA of the CDR3 is TGCGCCAGCAGCTGGGACAGGGGGGACACCGGGGAGCTGTTTTTT. Protein sequence: CASSWDRGDTGELFF.

This clone was counted a few times. This chain joins TRBV2 and TRBJ2-7; D gene uncertain. The CDR3 has 14 residues. V was trimmed by 7 bases and J by 0 bases, leaving 13 bases between them. Per the germline V gene, CDR1 is SNHLY and CDR2 is FYNNEI. The CDR3 region is CASTRIPGSYEQYF. In DNA, the CDR3 is TGTGCCAGCACCAGAATCCCAGGCTCCTACGAGCAGTACTTC. Full variable domain (missing parts from reference TRBV2 and TRBJ2-7): EPEVTQTPSHQVTQMGQEVILRCVPISNHLYFYWYRQILGQKVEFLVSFYNNEISEKSEIFDDQFSVERPDGSNFTLKIRSTKLEDSAMYFCASTRIPGSYEQYFGPGTRLTVT.

The rearrangement links TRBV2 to TRBJ1-5; 7 bases line up with TRBD1. The germline gives CDR1 SNHLY, CDR2 FYNNEI. V dropped 3 bases and J dropped 0; count of bases not matched to a gene: 2. This CDR3 has 15 amino acids. The CDR3 reads CASSEGTDSNQPQHF. The CDR3 DNA follows: TGTGCCAGCAGTGAGGGGACAGATAGCAATCAGCCCCAGCATTTT.